These T cell receptor beta chains were read from a single sample in a study of blood T cell repertoires in COVID-19. Assay used: immunoSEQ multiplex PCR; TCRdb lists only in-frame clones, some missing. This table has approximately 460,000 clones, approximately 89% appearing once. Sample: peripheral blood. The receptors here all came from a young man with COVID-19, enrolled during active disease. Both conserved end residues are part of each CDR3. D genes are given only for firm matches.

TRBV6-5,.,TRBJ2-2,TGTGCCAGCAGTTACTCGTATGTAGCTAACACCGGGGAGCTGTTTTTT,CASSYSYVANTGELFF
TRBV24-1,.,TRBJ2-7,TGTGCCACCAGGAGGACATTTCCCTACGAGCAGTACTTC,CATRRTFPYEQYF
TRBV5-6,TRBD2,TRBJ2-3,TGTGCCAGCAGCTTTCCCTCACTAGCGGGAGTTCAGGATACGCAGTATTTT,CASSFPSLAGVQDTQYF
TRBV9,TRBD1,TRBJ2-5,TGTGCCAGCAGCGCGTCCCGGGACAGGGATAGGGGGGAGACCCAGTACTTC,CASSASRDRDRGETQYF
TRBV25-1,TRBD1,TRBJ1-2,TGTGCCAGCAGTGTGGGACAGGGGGGCGGCTACACCTTC,CASSVGQGGGYTF
TRBV11-2,TRBD1,TRBJ1-6,TGTGCCAGCAGGTCGCCGGGACAGGGGTCCGGTTCCTATAATTCACCCCTCCACTTT,CASRSPGQGSGSYNSPLHF
TRBV2,TRBD2,TRBJ2-3,TGTGCCAGCAGATCTTGGGGGGGAACAGATACGCAGTATTTT,CASRSWGGTDTQYF
TRBV13,.,TRBJ1-3,TGTGCCAGCAGCTTCGGGACAACTGGAAACACCATATATTTT,CASSFGTTGNTIYF
TRBV30,.,TRBJ1-2,TGTGCCTGGAGTGTGGGCAGGGCGGGCTACACCTTC,CAWSVGRAGYTF
TRBV19,.,TRBJ2-5,TGTGCCAGTAGTCAGACGGGGGAGACCCAGTACTTC,CASSQTGETQYF
TRBV14,TRBD2,TRBJ2-1,TGTGCCAGCAGCAGTAGCGGGAGCGCCTACAATGAGCAGTTCTTC,CASSSSGSAYNEQFF